These 16 T cell receptor beta chains came from one sample sequenced in a study of cytomegalovirus exposure and HLA in healthy donors. PCR primers comprised 60 Vbeta and 13 Jbeta primers. TCRdb's table, derived via immunoSEQ multiplex PCR, lists solely in-frame clones and lacks some. Of 200,000 to 250,000 clones listed, 70% to 90% are singletons. Sequenced input: PBMCs. The receptor source for this set is a man aged 30 to 39 in good health and CMV-seronegative.

This chain joins TRBV6-5 and TRBJ1-1; D remains unclear. Germline CDR1 MNHEY, CDR2 SVGAGI. This CDR3 has 14 residues. The V end lost 2 bases, the J end lost 7 bases, and 14 bases lay between the germline ends. The CDR3 region has the DNA TGTGCCAGCAGTTACAGCGACCCGACGAGTGAAGCTTTCTTT. This encodes CASSYSDPTSEAFF.

In regard to this clone: The CDR3 end shows no conserved phenylalanine or tryptophan, and so a read error is likely. The DNA is omitted, as the CDR3 cannot be located on it reliably, and the CDR3 follows TCRdb's listing. The rearrangement joins TRBV7-2 to TRBJ1-2. Germline V gene lookup returns CDR1 SGHTA and CDR2 FQGNSA. The CDR3 spans 14 residues, counting both ends. CDR3 region: CASSLNPPQGGSSV.

The V gene is TRBV10-3, the J gene TRBJ1-1; tentatively, D is TRBD1 (5 bases). Looked up from germline, CDR1 is ENHRY and CDR2 is SYGVKD. The CDR3 contains 13 residues. V lost 0 bases and J 10 bases, leaving 12 bases between the germline ends. The CDR3 coding sequence is TGTGCCATCAGTGAGTCGGAGACCGGGGGAGCTTTCTTT. It yields the protein CAISESETGGAFF.

The chain links TRBV7-9 to TRBJ2-2, with 8 bases that match TRBD2. The germline V gene has CDR1 SEHNR and CDR2 FQNEAQ (reference sequence). The CDR3 is 15 amino acids. J lost 6 bases, V lost 5 bases, and 8 bases had no gene match. In DNA form, the CDR3 reads TGTGCCAGCAGCCGGGGGGGCCAGGGTCCCGGGGAGCTGTTTTTT. The encoded protein is CASSRGGQGPGELFF. Filled out from reference TRBV7-9 and TRBJ2-2, the complete variable domain reads DTGVSQNPRHKITKRGQNVTFRCDPISEHNRLYWYRQTLGQGPEFLTYFQNEAQLEKSRLLSDRFSAERPKGSFSTLEIQRTEQGDSAMYLCASSRGGQGPGELFFGEGSRLTVL.

The J gene is TRBJ2-5, the V gene TRBV27, with a possible D match to TRBD1 (6 bases). V was pared by 5 bases and J by 1 base, with 14 bases between. The CDR3 spans 15 residues. Germline V gives CDR1 MNHEY, CDR2 SMNVEV (reference sequence). CDR3 residues: CASSLYRAAQETQYF. The DNA of the CDR3 is TGTGCCAGCAGTCTCTACAGGGCGGCCCAAGAGACCCAGTACTTC.

The chain recombines TRBV4-1 with TRBJ1-2; possibly TRBD1 for D (5 bases). The CDR3 totals 15 residues. Germline values: CDR1 MGHRA, CDR2 YSYEKL. Trimming took off 0 bases at V and 4 bases at J, with 12 bases between the two ends. CDR3 nucleotides: TGCGCCAGCAGCCAAGATCTGGGGCTCAGCTATGGCTACACCTTC. This translates into CASSQDLGLSYGYTF.

The gene calls are TRBV27 and TRBJ2-7; TRBD1 matches 11 bases. Germline-derived CDR1 and CDR2 are MNHEY and SMNVEV (reference sequence). V trimming: 6 bases; J trimming: 6 bases; junction bases outside the gene matches: 7. The CDR3 runs 14 residues. The CDR3 loop is CASSLGQGVFEQYF. CDR3 sequence (DNA): TGTGCCAGCAGCTTGGGACAGGGGGTTTTCGAGCAGTACTTC.

V and J are TRBV7-9 and TRBJ2-7; weak D call: TRBD2 (5 bases). V lost 4 bases and J lost 5, with 18 bases in between. The CDR3 contains 15 residues. Germline values: CDR1 SEHNR, CDR2 FQNEAQ (reference sequence). CDR3 sequence reads: CASSSRTWEFHEQYF. CDR3 coding DNA: TGTGCCAGCAGCTCCCGGACCTGGGAGTTCCACGAGCAGTACTTC.

The chain recombines TRBV6-1 with TRBJ2-2; 9 bases are shared with TRBD1. J lost 6 bases, V lost 6 bases, and 8 bases had no gene match. From germline, CDR1 is MNHNS and CDR2 SASEGT. The CDR3 runs to 15 residues. The CDR3 DNA reads as TGTGCCAGCAGGTTGGACAGGGGAGGACCCGGGGAGCTGTTTTTT. Protein product: CASRLDRGGPGELFF.

The chain couples TRBV6-6 to TRBJ2-3; 10 bases line up with TRBD2. The V gene end was trimmed by 6 bases and the J gene end by 5 bases; junction bases not matched to a gene: 8. The CDR3 totals 15 residues. Germline CDR1 reads MNHNY; CDR2 reads SVGAGI (reference sequence). The CDR3 DNA sequence: TGTGCCAGCAGATTAAGCGGGGGGGCCGGAGATACGCAGTATTTT. Translating gives CASRLSGGAGDTQYF.

This chain connects TRBV7-2 to TRBJ1-5, with a tentative D call TRBD1 (5 bases). This CDR3 region has 14 residues. V lost 2 bases and J lost 5, with 10 bases in between. CDR1 and CDR2 from the germline V gene are SGHTA and FQGNSA. This CDR3 is CASSLIAQDQPQHF. The CDR3 coding sequence is TGTGCCAGCAGCTTAATCGCACAGGATCAGCCCCAGCATTTT.

The chain combines TRBV28 with TRBJ1-1, with 8 bases lining up with TRBD1. There are 16 residues in the CDR3. Germline loops: CDR1 MDHEN, CDR2 SYDVKM. V trimming: 5 bases; J trimming: 7 bases; junction bases outside the gene matches: 15. CDR3 region: CASSPRPRTGYNEAFF. CDR3 DNA sequence: TGTGCCAGCAGTCCACGACCTCGGACAGGGTATAATGAAGCTTTCTTT.

The chain is built from TRBV6-1 and TRBJ1-1; maybe TRBD1 (5 bases). Trimming removed 6 bases from V and 1 base from J, with 9 bases in between. The germline CDR1 and CDR2 sequences are MNHNS and SASEGT. The CDR3 spans 13 residues. This CDR3 reads CASRAGGNTEAFF. CDR3 DNA sequence: TGTGCCAGCAGGGCGGGGGGGAACACTGAAGCTTTCTTT.

The V and J genes are TRBV5-6 and TRBJ2-3, with 7 bases identical to TRBD2. CDR1 is SGHDT, CDR2 YYEEEE, per germline. V trimming: 0 bases; J trimming: 4 bases; junction bases outside the gene matches: 8. The CDR3 spans 16 residues. The CDR3 protein is CASSLAGGRAADTQYF. DNA for the CDR3: TGTGCCAGCAGCTTGGCGGGAGGAAGGGCGGCAGATACGCAGTATTTT. The variable domain in full, completed from reference TRBV5-6 and TRBJ2-3, reads DAGVTQSPTHLIKTRGQQVTLRCSPKSGHDTVSWYQQALGQGPQFIFQYYEEEERQRGNFPDRFSGHQFPNYSSELNVNALLLGDSALYLCASSLAGGRAADTQYFGPGTRLTVL.

This chain connects TRBV11-2 to TRBJ2-4; no clear D gene. The V gene's germline CDR1 is SGHAT and CDR2 FQNNGV. The CDR3 runs to 12 residues. Trimming stripped 5 bases from V and 7 bases from J, with 9 bases between. This CDR3 reads CASSQRGNIQYF. The CDR3 DNA sequence: TGTGCCAGCAGCCAGCGTGGCAACATTCAGTACTTC.

CDR3 region: CASSLYGHMEGETQYF. CDR3 nucleotide sequence: TGTGCCAGCAGCTTGTATGGACACATGGAGGGAGAGACCCAGTACTTC. The chain carries TRBV5-6 and TRBJ2-5, with D possibly matching TRBD2 (6 bases). This CDR3 region has 16 residues. Germline V gene lookup returns CDR1 SGHDT and CDR2 YYEEEE. Deletions cut 1 base from V and 4 bases from J, with 17 bases between.